This T cell receptor beta chain was captured by sequencing in a study of T cell responses to AZD1222 COVID-19 vaccine. Germline V gene sequence: CDR1 KGHSH, CDR2 LQKENI. This CDR3 comprises 19 residues. Trimming pared 0 bases from V and 10 bases from J, leaving 28 bases between. Profiling relied on immunoSEQ multiplex PCR, and the TCRdb table lists in-frame clones only, not all of them. The sample carries 150,000 to 200,000 clones, about 92% recorded once. The V call is TRBV18, the J call TRBJ2-1, with a possible D match to TRBD1 (6 bases). The sample consisted of peripheral blood, taken on day 0 of AZD1222 vaccination. The sequence was collected from an adult in good health. CDR3 in amino acids: CASSPPNIVVGSGVGEQFF. The CDR3, as DNA: TGTGCCAGCTCACCACCGAACATCGTAGTAGGGTCAGGGGTCGGGGAGCAGTTCTTC.